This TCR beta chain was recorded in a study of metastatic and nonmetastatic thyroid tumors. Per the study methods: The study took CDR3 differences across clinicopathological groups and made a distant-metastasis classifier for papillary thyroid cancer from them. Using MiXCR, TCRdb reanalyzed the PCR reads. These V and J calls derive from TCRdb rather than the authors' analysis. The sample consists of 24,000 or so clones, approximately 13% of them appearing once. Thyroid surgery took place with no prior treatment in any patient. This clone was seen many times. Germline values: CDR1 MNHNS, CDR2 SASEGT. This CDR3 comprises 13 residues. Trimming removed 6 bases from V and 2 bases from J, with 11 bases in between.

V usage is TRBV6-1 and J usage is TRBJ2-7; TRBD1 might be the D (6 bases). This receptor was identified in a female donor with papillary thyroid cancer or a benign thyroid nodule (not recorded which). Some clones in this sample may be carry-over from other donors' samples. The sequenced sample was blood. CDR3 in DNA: TGTGCCAGCAGATCACAGGGAACCTACGAGCAGTACTTC. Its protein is CASRSQGTYEQYF.